This entry is about one TCR beta chain. No antigen is known for it. These data belong to a study of T-cell reconstitution after alpha-beta-depleted transplantation in children. The germline gives CDR1 KGHSH, CDR2 LQKENI. The V and J ends lost 3 bases and 2 bases, in that order; junction bases with no gene match: 5. CDR3 length equals 16 residues. Study results and limitations: Counts and diversity of T cells one year after transplant came mostly from newly produced T cells. Surviving recipient cells, namely T cells and thymic progenitors, were the source of high day-60 TCRbeta diversity in some patients. Alpha-beta T cells about two months after transplant reportedly derived from several hundred expanded graft clones.

Unique molecular identifiers featured in how the TCRbeta library was prepared. TCRdb used MiXCR to reprocess the PCR reads, holding one entry per CDR3 protein. The sample gives roughly 670,000 distinct CDR3 sequences, less than 15% of which show up once; 0.79% is in the top ten. This chain links TRBV18 with TRBJ2-7, with TRBD2 matching over 12 bases. The source is a girl aged 2-10 years with congenital amegakaryocytic thrombocytopenia, due to receive a stem cell transplant. The sequencing used PBMCs, collected before TCRalphabeta/CD19-depleted stem cell transplant. As DNA, the CDR3 is TGTGCCAGCTCACCTGCACTAGCGGGAGGCACCTACGAGCAGTACTTC. The encoded protein is CASSPALAGGTYEQYF.